This TCR beta chain was identified in a study of early T cells in non-severe SARS-CoV-2 infection. Looking at the study overall: Chains from this unsorted whole-blood bulk RNA could not be paired.

The protocol attached unique molecular identifiers to individual cDNA molecules. Using its own MiXCR run on the 5' RACE reads, TCRdb lists one record per CDR3 protein. The table shows tens of thousands of distinct CDR3 sequences, with around 13% occurring only once. CDR1 and CDR2 (germline): KGHDR, SFDVKD. This CDR3 spans 15 amino acids. V was shortened by 3 bases and J by 4 bases, with 12 bases between the two germline ends. The TCR originated in an adult who was a healthcare worker with PCR-confirmed SARS-CoV-2 infection or an uninfected control (not recorded which). This specimen consisted of whole blood, obtained at baseline. The chain couples TRBV24-1 to TRBJ1-3, with a possible D match to TRBD1 (5 bases). DNA of the CDR3: TGTGCCACCAGTGATAAAACAGGCGAAGGAAACACCATATATTTT. This encodes CATSDKTGEGNTIYF.